These 16 T cell receptor beta chains were all obtained from the same sample, sequenced in a study of T-cell memory formation after mild COVID-19. MiXCR, applied by TCRdb to the 5' RACE reads, yields one record per CDR3 protein. The sample has about 560,000 distinct CDR3 sequences, about a sixth seen once; the top ten hold about 11%. The specimen sequenced was PBMCs or a T cell subset sorted from them (not recorded which). Every receptor here comes from an adult woman who had mild COVID-19 (a few samples of this study predate the infection). Cell type and time point are not known.

The gene calls are TRBV24-1 and TRBJ2-1; a possible D gene is TRBD1 (5 bases). This CDR3 has 14 amino acids. Trimming stripped 4 bases from V and 7 bases from J, with 13 bases between. From germline, CDR1 is KGHDR and CDR2 SFDVKD. In DNA, the CDR3 is TGTGCCACCAGTGACAGGGATGCTGGGAATGAGCAGTTCTTC. This sequence encodes CATSDRDAGNEQFF.

The V gene is TRBV29-1, the J gene TRBJ2-3; 11 bases match TRBD1. Germline CDR1 and CDR2: SQVTM and ANQGSEA. The CDR3 spans 13 residues. Losses at the gene ends were 7 bases for V and 10 bases for J; bases not matched to a gene: 10. This CDR3 is CSAQDRGRVPQYF. The CDR3 region has the DNA TGCAGCGCACAGGACAGGGGGCGCGTTCCGCAGTATTTT.

V usage is TRBV4-3 and J usage is TRBJ2-7; tentatively, D is TRBD2 (5 bases). Germline V CDR1 and CDR2: LGHNA, YSLEER. This CDR3 is 13 amino acids long. V lost 1 base, J lost 6 bases, and 10 bases lay in between. The CDR3, as DNA: TGCGCCAGCAGCCAAGGGGCTGGAGGCGAGCAGTACTTC. Translation: CASSQGAGGEQYF.

This clonotype appeared many times. Here the CDR3 DNA reads TGTGCCAGCAGAAAACAGGGGGGTAGCACTGAAGCTTTCTTT. Translating gives CASRKQGGSTEAFF. The chain carries TRBV27 and TRBJ1-1; 8 nucleotides match TRBD1. Per germline, CDR1 MNHEY and CDR2 SMNVEV (reference sequence). The CDR3 covers 14 residues. V gave up 6 bases and J gave up 4 bases; unmatched junction bases: 7.

The J gene is TRBJ1-1, the V gene TRBV7-9; 11 bases are shared with TRBD1. The CDR3 loop spans 18 amino acids. Germline V gene lookup returns CDR1 SEHNR and CDR2 FQNEAQ (reference sequence). After removal of 4 bases from V and 4 bases from J, the junction contained 14 bases not matched to a gene. The CDR3 DNA is TGTGCCAGCAGCTCTCCTCCTACAGGGACAGGGGGAGTCACTGAAGCTTTCTTT. As protein: CASSSPPTGTGGVTEAFF.

This clonotype has a handful of counts. V usage is TRBV3-1 and J usage is TRBJ2-7; tentative D call: TRBD1 (6 bases). The CDR3 consists of 14 residues. CDR1 and CDR2 (germline): LGHDT, YNNKEL (reference sequence). V lost 4 bases to trimming and J lost 4 bases, with 14 bases between them. The DNA of the CDR3 is TGTGCCAGCAGCCTCCAGGGGCGTAAATACGAGCAGTACTTC. It codes for CASSLQGRKYEQYF.

The chain links TRBV7-2 to TRBJ2-5; 7 bases align to TRBD2. The CDR3 runs 15 residues. CDR1 and CDR2 (germline): SGHTA, FQGNSA. The junction had 10 bases not matched to a gene; V was cut back by 5 bases and J by 4 bases. CDR3 sequence (DNA): TGTGCCAGCAGCGCCCATACGGGAGGCACAGAGACCCAGTACTTC. Its protein product is CASSAHTGGTETQYF.

This clonotype was counted a few times. The chain links TRBV5-1 to TRBJ2-7, with D unresolved. V was shortened by 0 bases and J by 0 bases, with 10 bases between the two germline ends. CDR3 length: 15 amino acids. In germline, CDR1 is SGHRS, CDR2 YFSETQ. CDR3: CASSLGAAYSYEQYF. CDR3 nucleotides: TGCGCCAGCAGCTTGGGGGCAGCTTACTCCTACGAGCAGTACTTC.

The chain uses TRBV11-2 and TRBJ2-1; 10 bases are shared with TRBD2. Germline assignment: CDR1 SGHAT and CDR2 FQNNGV. V dropped 1 base and J dropped 3; count of bases not matched to a gene: 6. The CDR3 has 17 residues. Here the CDR3 DNA reads TGTGCCAGCAGCTTAGCCCCCACTAGCGGGATCTACAATGAGCAGTTCTTC. Amino acids: CASSLAPTSGIYNEQFF.

The chain carries TRBV5-5 and TRBJ2-7; D gene unclear. Germline CDR1 is SGHKS and CDR2 is YYEKEE (reference sequence). The length of the CDR3 is 15 residues. The V end was cut by 3 bases, the J end by 4 bases, with 17 bases between. The CDR3 DNA reads TGTGCCAGCAGCTGGGGTCCAGGAGAGGCGTACGAGCAGTACTTC. Amino acid sequence: CASSWGPGEAYEQYF.

This clonotype was detected a few times. The chain is built from TRBV19 and TRBJ1-2; no definite D call. The CDR3 is 15 amino acids. Trimming took off 0 bases at V and 3 bases at J, with 11 bases between the two ends. Germline V lookup: CDR1 LNHDA, CDR2 SQIVND (reference sequence). CDR3 sequence: CASSIDPGRYYGYTF. In nucleotides, the CDR3 is TGTGCCAGTAGTATAGACCCCGGGCGATACTATGGCTACACCTTC.

The sample holds a few counts of this clonotype. The chain recombines TRBV12-3 or TRBV12-4 with TRBJ2-7; the D gene could be TRBD1 or TRBD2 (5 bases each). CDR3 length: 12 amino acids. V lost 6 bases and J 5 bases, leaving 11 bases between the germline ends. The CDR3 reads CASRLGVHEQYF. In DNA, the CDR3 is TGTGCCAGCAGACTAGGGGTCCACGAGCAGTACTTC.

The chain carries TRBV14 and TRBJ2-2, with D unresolved. Germline assignment: CDR1 SGHDN and CDR2 FVKESK. The CDR3 length is 15 residues. Trimming left V 7 bases short and J 1 base short, with 13 bases between. The CDR3 reads CASKLGAGNTGELFF. The CDR3 bases are TGTGCCAGCAAATTGGGTGCCGGGAACACCGGGGAGCTGTTTTTT. The complete variable domain, with remaining parts taken from reference TRBV14 and TRBJ2-2, reads EAGVTQFPSHSVIEKGQTVTLRCDPISGHDNLYWYRRVMGKEIKFLLHFVKESKQDESGMPNNRFLAERTGGTYSTLKVQPAELEDSGVYFCASKLGAGNTGELFFGEGSRLTVL.

This sequence joins TRBV9 and TRBJ1-1, with D unclear. The ends were cut back, 0 bases at V and 4 bases at J, with 7 bases in the middle. The V gene's germline CDR1 is SGDLS and CDR2 YYNGEE. The CDR3 loop spans 13 amino acids. Here the CDR3 reads CASSVEGGTEAFF. CDR3 coding DNA: TGTGCCAGCAGCGTAGAGGGCGGCACTGAAGCTTTCTTT.

V and J are TRBV7-2 and TRBJ2-1; the match to TRBD2 covers 9 bases. The V segment lost 2 bases and the J segment 9 bases; nucleotides outside the gene matches: 8. From germline, CDR1 is SGHTA and CDR2 FQGNSA. The CDR3 spans 15 residues. The CDR3 here is CASSLISGSAVEQFF. The DNA of the CDR3 is TGTGCCAGCAGCTTAATTAGCGGGAGCGCTGTTGAGCAGTTCTTC. Using reference TRBV7-2 and TRBJ2-1 for the parts outside the CDR3, the full variable domain is GAGVSQSPSNKVTEKGKDVELRCDPISGHTALYWYRQSLGQGLEFLIYFQGNSAPDKSGLPSDRFSAERTGGSVSTLTIQRTQQEDSAVYLCASSLISGSAVEQFFGPGTRLTVL.

This chain uses TRBV6-1 with TRBJ2-7; D is perhaps TRBD1 (6 bases). The CDR3 sequence is 13 residues long. Germline CDR1 is MNHNS and CDR2 is SASEGT. V was pared by 0 bases and J by 5 bases, with 8 bases between. This CDR3 is CASSEADRDEQYF. In DNA, the CDR3 is TGTGCCAGCAGTGAAGCGGACAGAGACGAGCAGTACTTC.